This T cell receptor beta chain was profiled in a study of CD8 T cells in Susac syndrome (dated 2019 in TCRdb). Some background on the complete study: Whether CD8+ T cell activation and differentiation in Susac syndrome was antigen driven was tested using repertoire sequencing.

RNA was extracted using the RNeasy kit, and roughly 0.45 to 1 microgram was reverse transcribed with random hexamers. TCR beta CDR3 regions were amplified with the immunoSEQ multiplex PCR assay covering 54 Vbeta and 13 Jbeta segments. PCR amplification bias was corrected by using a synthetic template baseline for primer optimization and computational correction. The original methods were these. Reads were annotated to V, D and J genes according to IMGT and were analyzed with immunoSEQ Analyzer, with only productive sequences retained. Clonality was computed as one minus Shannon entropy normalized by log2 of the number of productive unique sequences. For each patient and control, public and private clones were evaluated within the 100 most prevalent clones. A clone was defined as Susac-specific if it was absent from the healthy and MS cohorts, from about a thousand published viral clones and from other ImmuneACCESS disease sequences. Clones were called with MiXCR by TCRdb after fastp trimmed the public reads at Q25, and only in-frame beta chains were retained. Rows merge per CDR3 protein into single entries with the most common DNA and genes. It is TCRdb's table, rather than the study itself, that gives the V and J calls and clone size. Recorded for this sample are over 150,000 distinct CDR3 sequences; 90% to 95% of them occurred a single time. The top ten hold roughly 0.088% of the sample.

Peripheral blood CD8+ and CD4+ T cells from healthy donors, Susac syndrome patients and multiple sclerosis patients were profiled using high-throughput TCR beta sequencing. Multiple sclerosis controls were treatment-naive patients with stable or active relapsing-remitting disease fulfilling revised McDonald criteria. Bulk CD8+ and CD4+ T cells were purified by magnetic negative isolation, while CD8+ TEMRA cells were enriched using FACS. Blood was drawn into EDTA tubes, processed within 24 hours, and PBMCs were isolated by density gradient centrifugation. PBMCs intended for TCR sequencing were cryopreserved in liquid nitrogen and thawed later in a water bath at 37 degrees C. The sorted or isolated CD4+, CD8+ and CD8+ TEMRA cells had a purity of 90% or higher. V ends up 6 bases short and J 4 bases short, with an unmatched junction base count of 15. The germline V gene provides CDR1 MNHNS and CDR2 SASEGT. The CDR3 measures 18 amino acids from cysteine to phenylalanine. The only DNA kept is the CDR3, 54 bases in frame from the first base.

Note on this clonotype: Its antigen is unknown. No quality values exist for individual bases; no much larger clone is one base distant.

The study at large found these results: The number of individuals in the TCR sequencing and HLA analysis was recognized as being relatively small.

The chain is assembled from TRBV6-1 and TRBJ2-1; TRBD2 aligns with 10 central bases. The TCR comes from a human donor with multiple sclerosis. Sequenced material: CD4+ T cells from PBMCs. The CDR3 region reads CASRQLAGIDPQYNEQFF. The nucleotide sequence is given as TGTGCCAGCAGGCAACTAGCGGGGATCGATCCCCAGTACAATGAGCAGTTCTTC.